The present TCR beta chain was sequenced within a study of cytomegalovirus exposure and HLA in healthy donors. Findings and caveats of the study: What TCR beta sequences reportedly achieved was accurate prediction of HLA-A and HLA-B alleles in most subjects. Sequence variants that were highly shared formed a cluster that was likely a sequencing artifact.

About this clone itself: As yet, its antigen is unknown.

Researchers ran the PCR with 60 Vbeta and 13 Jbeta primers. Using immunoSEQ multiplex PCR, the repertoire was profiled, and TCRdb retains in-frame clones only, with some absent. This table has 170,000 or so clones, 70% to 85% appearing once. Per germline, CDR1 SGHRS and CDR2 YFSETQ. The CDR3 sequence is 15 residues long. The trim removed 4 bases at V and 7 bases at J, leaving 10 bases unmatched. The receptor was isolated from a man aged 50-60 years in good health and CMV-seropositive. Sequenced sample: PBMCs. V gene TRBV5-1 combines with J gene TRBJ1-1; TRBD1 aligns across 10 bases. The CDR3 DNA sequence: TGCGCCAGCAGCGCCTCGGGACAGGGGATAATTGAAGCTTTCTTT. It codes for CASSASGQGIIEAFF.